This entry lists 3 T cell receptor beta chains sequenced from one sample in a study of early T cells in non-severe SARS-CoV-2 infection. TCRdb passed the 5' RACE reads through MiXCR, listing each CDR3 protein once. The table lists some 98,000 distinct CDR3 sequences, about 10% of them singletons. The sample was whole blood. The receptors here all came from an adult who was a healthcare worker with PCR-confirmed SARS-CoV-2 infection or an uninfected control (not recorded which).

The chain uses TRBV12-3 or TRBV12-4 and TRBJ1-2; D may be TRBD1 (6 bases). The V gene lost 3 bases and the J gene lost 7 bases, with 15 bases spanning the gap. This CDR3 is built from 14 residues. The CDR3 region is CASSFHRDGAGYTF. CDR3 nucleotide sequence: TGTGCCAGCAGTTTCCACAGGGACGGGGCTGGCTACACCTTC.

The chain combines TRBV29-1 with TRBJ2-3, with 10 bases that match TRBD2. Germline-derived CDR1 and CDR2 are SQVTM and ANQGSEA. CDR3 length: 13 residues. J was trimmed by 1 base and V by 5 bases; bases with no gene match: 0. This CDR3 is CSVLAGGTDTQYF. CDR3 nucleotides: TGCAGCGTTCTAGCGGGGGGCACAGATACGCAGTATTTT.

This clonotype has a handful of counts. V gene TRBV2 combines with J gene TRBJ2-7; D is unresolved. Trimming took 6 bases from V and 0 from J, leaving 12 bases between them. This CDR3 spans 14 amino acids. Germline values: CDR1 SNHLY, CDR2 FYNNEI. The CDR3 here is CASRRTQRSYEQYF. CDR3 nucleotide sequence: TGTGCCAGCAGGAGGACGCAACGCTCCTACGAGCAGTACTTC.